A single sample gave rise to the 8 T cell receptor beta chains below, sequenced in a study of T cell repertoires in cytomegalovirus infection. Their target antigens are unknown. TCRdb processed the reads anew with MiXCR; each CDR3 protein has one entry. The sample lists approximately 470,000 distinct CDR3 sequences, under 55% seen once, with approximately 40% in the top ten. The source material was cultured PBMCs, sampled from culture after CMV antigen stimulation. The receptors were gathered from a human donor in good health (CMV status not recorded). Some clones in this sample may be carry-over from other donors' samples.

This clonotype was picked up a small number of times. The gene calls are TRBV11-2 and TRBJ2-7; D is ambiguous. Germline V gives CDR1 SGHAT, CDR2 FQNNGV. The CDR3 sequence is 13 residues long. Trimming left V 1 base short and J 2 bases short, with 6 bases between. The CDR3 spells CASSLADPYEQYF. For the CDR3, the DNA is TGTGCCAGCAGCTTAGCGGATCCCTACGAGCAGTACTTC.

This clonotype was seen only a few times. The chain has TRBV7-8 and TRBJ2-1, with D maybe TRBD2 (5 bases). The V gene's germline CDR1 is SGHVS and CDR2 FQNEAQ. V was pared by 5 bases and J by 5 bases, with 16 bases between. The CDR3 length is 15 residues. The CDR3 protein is CASSLKRSLNNEQFF. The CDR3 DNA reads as TGTGCCAGCAGCCTAAAGCGGAGTCTAAACAATGAGCAGTTCTTC.

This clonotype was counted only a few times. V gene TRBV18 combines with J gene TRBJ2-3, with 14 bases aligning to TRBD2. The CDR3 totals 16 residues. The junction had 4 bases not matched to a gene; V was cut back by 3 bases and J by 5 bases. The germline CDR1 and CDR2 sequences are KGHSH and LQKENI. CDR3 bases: TGTGCCAGCTCACCCGGGACTAGCGGGAGCGGAGATACGCAGTATTTT. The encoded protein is CASSPGTSGSGDTQYF. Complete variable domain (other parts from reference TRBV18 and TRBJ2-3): NAGVMQNPRHLVRRRGQEARLRCSPMKGHSHVYWYRQLPEEGLKFMVYLQKENIIDESGMPKERFSAEFPKEGPSILRIQQVVRGDSAAYFCASSPGTSGSGDTQYFGPGTRLTVL.

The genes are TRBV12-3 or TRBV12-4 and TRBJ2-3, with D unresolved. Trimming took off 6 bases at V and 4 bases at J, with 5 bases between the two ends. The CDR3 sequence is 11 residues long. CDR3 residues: CASRYSDTQYF. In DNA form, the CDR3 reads TGTGCCAGCAGGTATTCAGATACGCAGTATTTT.

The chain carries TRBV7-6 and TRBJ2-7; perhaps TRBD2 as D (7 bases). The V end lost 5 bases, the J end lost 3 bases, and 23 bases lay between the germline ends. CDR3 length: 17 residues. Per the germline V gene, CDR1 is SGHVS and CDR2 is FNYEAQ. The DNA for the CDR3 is TGTGCCAGCAGCCCATCCCGCGGCTGGGGGGGGCTCTACGAGCAGTACTTC. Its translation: CASSPSRGWGGLYEQYF.

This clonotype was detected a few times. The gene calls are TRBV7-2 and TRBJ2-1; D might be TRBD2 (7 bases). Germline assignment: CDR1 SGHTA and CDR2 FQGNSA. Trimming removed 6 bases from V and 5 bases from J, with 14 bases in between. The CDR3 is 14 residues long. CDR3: CASRSGGANNEQFF. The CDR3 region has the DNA TGTGCCAGCAGGTCTGGGGGGGCTAACAATGAGCAGTTCTTC.

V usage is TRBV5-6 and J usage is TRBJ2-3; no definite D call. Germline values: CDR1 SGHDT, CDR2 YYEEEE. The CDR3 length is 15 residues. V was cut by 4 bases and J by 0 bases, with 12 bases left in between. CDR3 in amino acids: CASSLYSSSTDTQYF. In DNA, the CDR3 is TGTGCCAGCAGCCTCTATAGCTCTAGCACAGATACGCAGTATTTT.

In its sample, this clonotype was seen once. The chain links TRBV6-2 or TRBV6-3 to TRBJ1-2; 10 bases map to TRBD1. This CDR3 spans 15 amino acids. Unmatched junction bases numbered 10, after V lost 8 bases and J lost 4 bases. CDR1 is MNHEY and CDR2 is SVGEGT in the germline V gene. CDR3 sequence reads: CASSTGQGMLYGYTF. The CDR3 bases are TGTGCCAGCTCAACGGGACAGGGGATGCTCTATGGCTACACCTTC.